This T cell receptor (beta chain) was recorded in a study of blood T cell repertoires in COVID-19. The overall study: Acute and convalescent COVID-19 samples came from the United States, Italy and Spain. PBMCs, B-cell-depleted T cells, or T cells were the source of the cDNA or gDNA that made up the material.

There are 12 residues in the CDR3. Germline CDR1 is ENHRY and CDR2 is SYGVKD. Trimming left V 3 bases short and J 2 bases short, with 4 bases between. Authors' processing steps: Estimated nucleated cell counts came from reference gene primer amplification. Some clones are missing from TCRdb's copy, which holds only in-frame ones; the method was immunoSEQ multiplex PCR. From that table come the V and J calls and clone size; the DNA was used to work out D and trimming. The sample contains approximately 45,000 clones, over 80% of which appear only once. The specimen sequenced was peripheral blood. This TCR was recovered from a human donor in a cohort sampled during active COVID-19. This rearrangement joins TRBV10-3 to TRBJ2-5; no reliable D call. This chain's CDR3 is CAISDRQETQYF. As DNA, the CDR3 is TGTGCCATCAGTGACCGTCAAGAGACCCAGTACTTC.